Sequencing of this T cell receptor beta chain was carried out in a study of glioma-infiltrating T cells. The CDR3 is 12 residues long. Germline lookup yields CDR1 ENHRY and CDR2 SYGVKD. In the case of this clonotype: Antigen specificity is unknown. This may arise from a read error, as a much more abundant clone is one base away.

Using RNA template, CDR3s of TCR alpha and beta were amplified with iRepertoire arm-PCR. For one-step reverse transcription and amplification, roughly 95-450 ng of tissue mRNA or PBMC total RNA was used. TCRdb independently ran MiXCR on the multiplex PCR reads; one entry per CDR3 protein. The sample includes more than 95,000 distinct CDR3 sequences, 25% to 35% of them seen just once. Overall study results and limits: Non-neoplastic patients had below-expected tissue-blood divergence, while all gliomas exceeded expectation. Only very few CDR3 sequences appeared in both tissue and blood.

Specimen: glioma tissue, nonneoplastic brain tissue, or PBMCs (not recorded which). The receptor was isolated from a human donor with low-grade glioma or glioblastoma, undergoing nonglioma brain surgery, or in good health (not recorded which). V gene TRBV10-3 combines with J gene TRBJ2-3; D is unresolved. CDR3 region: CVIKATTDTQYF. The CDR3 nucleotides are TGTGTCATCAAGGCAACCACAGATACGCAGTATTTT.